This is a list of T cell receptor beta chains from one sample in a study of shared clonotypes between healthy human individuals. TCRdb keeps only in-frame clones here, not all; method: immunoSEQ multiplex PCR. The repertoire holds around 650,000 clones, approximately 96% seen once, with roughly 0.1% in the top ten. Sequenced material: naive CD8+ T cells sorted from blood. Receptors originate from a woman aged 25 to 39 in good health. Both conserved end residues are trimmed from each CDR3.

j_call: TRBJ2-2
v_call: TRBV7-6
cdr3_aa: ASRPTGITGELF

j_call: TRBJ2-7
v_call: TRBV5-4
cdr3_aa: ASSWGSYEQY

j_call: TRBJ2-1
v_call: TRBV5-1
cdr3_aa: ASSLAAWGRNNEQF

j_call: TRBJ2-2
v_call: TRBV5-1
cdr3_aa: ASSTHRQGPNTGELF

j_call: TRBJ1-1
v_call: TRBV4-1
cdr3_aa: ASSHRQGSTNTEAF

j_call: TRBJ1-3
v_call: TRBV30
cdr3_aa: AWGTGSGNTIY

j_call: TRBJ1-1
v_call: TRBV28
cdr3_aa: ASSSANWNTEAF

j_call: TRBJ2-5
v_call: TRBV7-8
cdr3_aa: ASSLVGVVETQY

j_call: TRBJ2-7
v_call: TRBV21-1
cdr3_aa: ASSSPGLAGGISYEQY

j_call: TRBJ2-2
v_call: TRBV9
cdr3_aa: ASSVAYGMNTGELF

j_call: TRBJ2-2
v_call: TRBV11-2
cdr3_aa: ASSYRGRSHTGELF

j_call: TRBJ1-2
v_call: TRBV7-9
cdr3_aa: ASSPPRGPIEGYT

j_call: TRBJ1-2
v_call: TRBV9
cdr3_aa: ASSPIRGNYT